The entry that follows covers one T cell receptor beta chain sequence. The target antigen is unknown. TCRdb analysed the PCR reads with MiXCR anew, one entry per CDR3 protein. The sample records about 640,000 distinct CDR3 sequences, 15% to 20% being singletons. The data derive from a study of molecular identifiers for immune sequencing clone quantification. General study results and limits: Over 97% of CMV-specific effector molecules, but under 1% of naive ones, were in clones above 20 copies. Identical barcode-sharing TCR molecules could lead to underestimated sizes for highly expanded clones. Even with some 1 million naive cells present, spiked Jurkat TCR RNA from one cell was reportedly detectable.

A CD8+CD4-CCR7+CD45RA+ gate was used to sort naive CD8 T cells. The clonotype comes from a human donor in good health. Some libraries in this study had Jurkat cell RNA spiked in. The sample was naive CD8+ T cells from blood, with Jurkat cell RNA spiked in. Specified subset: FACS-sorted CD8+CD4-CCR7+CD45RA+ naive T cells.

CDR3 nucleotide sequence: TGTGCCAGCAGTGCCATTTACAATGAGCAGTTCTTC. Its protein is CASSAIYNEQFF. The chain employs TRBV27 and TRBJ2-1; D not resolved. The CDR3 spans 12 residues. Trimming pared 5 bases from V and 4 bases from J, leaving 6 bases between. CDR1 MNHEY and CDR2 SMNVEV come from the germline V gene (reference sequence).